Listed below are T cell receptor beta chains from one sample, sequenced in a study of neurological immune-mediated disorders. TCRdb re-called the 5' RACE reads with MiXCR, one entry per CDR3 protein. The table has approximately 30,000 distinct CDR3 sequences, more than 20% seen once. The sample was PBMCs. All receptors come from a woman aged 60-75 years in good health. Each CDR3 is given with its conserved first and last residue. D genes are given only for firm matches. Not all rows give a size; the values are once, few, many and, for expanded clones, a class.

d_call,j_call,clone_size,v_call,cdr3_nt,cdr3_aa
NA,TRBJ2-7,many,TRBV4-3,TGCGCCAGCAGCCAAGGAGTTAGTTGGCGACAGGCACCCTCCTACGAGCAGTACTTC,CASSQGVSWRQAPSYEQYF
NA,TRBJ2-7,many,TRBV7-2,TGTGCCAGTGATGTGGGGGTAGGGTCCTACGAGCAGTACTTC,CASDVGVGSYEQYF
NA,TRBJ1-2,many,TRBV15,TGTGCCACCAGCAGAGAAGAGGGACCGGGCTATGGCTACACCTTC,CATSREEGPGYGYTF
NA,TRBJ1-5,NA,TRBV9,TGTGCCAGCAGCGTAGAGCAGGGCCCCAATCAGCCCCAGCATTTT,CASSVEQGPNQPQHF
NA,TRBJ2-3,many,TRBV4-2,TGTGCCAGCAGCCACTCCGTGACGGGAGCTGACCCAGATACGCAGTATTTT,CASSHSVTGADPDTQYF
TRBD1,TRBJ1-2,many,TRBV7-2,TGTGCCAGCAGCTTTGACAGGGGTAGCTATGGCTACACCTTC,CASSFDRGSYGYTF
NA,TRBJ2-7,medium-sized,TRBV27,TGTGCCAGCAGTTTAAAGTCGGCAGGGGTCTACGAGCAGTACTTC,CASSLKSAGVYEQYF
TRBD2,TRBJ2-1,many,TRBV11-2,TGTGCCAGCAGTTCAATAGCGGGGGGCACTAATGAGCAGTTCTTC,CASSSIAGGTNEQFF
NA,TRBJ2-1,many,TRBV20-1,TGCAGTGCGGGAAGGGGGTGGGCTGGCGACTACAATGAGCAGTTCTTC,CSAGRGWAGDYNEQFF
TRBD2,TRBJ2-5,many,TRBV5-1,TGCGCCAGCAGCTTTAGCGGGATGGAGACCCAGTACTTC,CASSFSGMETQYF
TRBD2,TRBJ2-7,many,TRBV7-9,TGTGCCAGCAGCTTAGTACGTCTAGCGGGAGTGGGTGAGCAGTACTTC,CASSLVRLAGVGEQYF
TRBD2,TRBJ2-3,many,TRBV7-2,TGTGCCAGCAGCCAATCGGGGGGGCGGTCAGATACGCAGTATTTT,CASSQSGGRSDTQYF
NA,TRBJ2-5,many,TRBV20-1,TGCAGTGCTAGAGATGAAAACACCCAAGAGACCCAGTACTTC,CSARDENTQETQYF
NA,TRBJ2-1,NA,TRBV3-1,TGTGCCAGCAGCCTTCCGGGACTTCTTTACAATGAGCAGTTCTTC,CASSLPGLLYNEQFF
TRBD2,TRBJ2-1,many,TRBV7-8,TGTGCCAGCAGCCGTAGTCTAGCGGGAGGGCACAATGAGCAGTTCTTC,CASSRSLAGGHNEQFF
NA,TRBJ2-7,many,TRBV7-2,TGTGCCAGCAGCTCGCTTTTAGACCCGCGATTCTACGAGCAGTACTTC,CASSSLLDPRFYEQYF
TRBD1,TRBJ1-1,many,TRBV6-1,TGTGCCAGCAGTGAATCGAGACAGGGTAAGACTGAAGCTTTCTTT,CASSESRQGKTEAFF
NA,TRBJ1-2,many,TRBV6-1,TGTGCCAGCAGTGAACGGGAAGGCTATGGCTACACCTTC,CASSEREGYGYTF
NA,TRBJ2-1,many,TRBV20-1,TGCAGTGCTAGAGATGTTGCAATCAATGAGCAGTTCTTC,CSARDVAINEQFF
TRBD1,TRBJ2-5,NA,TRBV28,TGTGCCAGCAGGGACAGGGGCATACAAGAGACCCAGTACTTC,CASRDRGIQETQYF
NA,TRBJ2-7,many,TRBV7-2,TGTGCCAGCAGCTTAGGGGGCCGGCACGAGCAGTACTTC,CASSLGGRHEQYF
TRBD2,TRBJ2-3,many,TRBV5-1,TGCGCCAGCAGCCCCATCAGCGGGAGCTGGGAAGATACGCAGTATTTT,CASSPISGSWEDTQYF
TRBD2,TRBJ2-3,many,TRBV20-1,TGCAGTGCTAGACTCGGGAGGAGCACAGATACGCAGTATTTT,CSARLGRSTDTQYF
NA,TRBJ2-3,many,TRBV5-1,TGCGCCAGCAGCATGGGCGGGACAATTAACACAGATACGCAGTATTTT,CASSMGGTINTDTQYF
TRBD1,TRBJ1-1,NA,TRBV28,TGTGCCAGCAGTTTTCGATCGACAGGGGGCACTGAAGCTTTCTTT,CASSFRSTGGTEAFF
NA,TRBJ2-7,many,TRBV7-8,TGTGCCAGCAGCTTAGGGACAGCTTCTCCCTACGAGCAGTACTTC,CASSLGTASPYEQYF
TRBD1,TRBJ1-1,NA,TRBV3-1,TGTTCCAGCAGCCGACGGACAGGAGTGATTGAAGCTTTCTTT,CSSSRRTGVIEAFF
NA,TRBJ1-5,once,TRBV12-3/TRBV12-4,TGTGCCAGCAGTGAGAGCAATCAGCCCCAGCATTTT,CASSESNQPQHF
TRBD1,TRBJ1-1,many,TRBV20-1,TGCAGCTCCCCATCCTTTGGGACAGTTTATTCCGGGGGGGATTTCTTT,CSSPSFGTVYSGGDFF